This T cell receptor (beta chain) was recovered during a study of spatial heterogeneity in lung cancer. Each molecule of TCR cDNA was tagged with one unique molecular identifier. A single record per CDR3 protein comes from TCRdb applying MiXCR to the 5' RACE reads. Among 95,000 to 130,000 distinct CDR3 sequences, 10% to 15% were seen once, and the ten largest hold approximately 15%. Time point reported: blood at routine non-recurrence follow-up after resection. Extraction of whole RNA from tumor, nontumor lung or frozen PBMC preceded unsorted sequencing. The germline V and J ends were trimmed by 4 bases and 0 bases, with 16 bases remaining between them. The CDR3 loop spans 17 amino acids. Germline V CDR1 and CDR2: KGHDR, SFDVKD.

The material sequenced was PBMCs, taken at follow-up. This sequence originates from a male donor with early-stage non-small cell lung cancer. The chain couples TRBV24-1 to TRBJ2-3; no clear D gene. The CDR3 is CATSDAEAPPSTDTQYF. The CDR3 DNA reads TGTGCCACCAGTGACGCGGAAGCCCCTCCTAGCACAGATACGCAGTATTTT.